This T cell receptor (beta chain) came from a study of shared clonotypes between healthy human individuals. CDR1 and CDR2 from the germline V gene are SEHNR and FQNEAQ (reference sequence). The CDR3 spans 15 residues. Germline trimming cut 0 bases from V and 3 bases from J; bases unmatched to any gene: 2. Here immunoSEQ multiplex PCR was the method, and the copy in TCRdb shows in-frame clones only, minus some. The data show 190,000 or so clones, with about 66% seen just once and about 9.4% held by the top ten. This sequence originates from a man aged 25 to 40 in good health. Sequencing input: memory CD4+ T cells sorted from blood. Noted subset: CD45RA-negative fraction. The V gene is TRBV7-9, the J gene TRBJ2-7, with 10 bases fitting TRBD2. The CDR3 region is CASSLALAGNYEQYF. CDR3 sequence (DNA): TGTGCCAGCAGCTTAGCACTAGCGGGAAACTACGAGCAGTACTTC.